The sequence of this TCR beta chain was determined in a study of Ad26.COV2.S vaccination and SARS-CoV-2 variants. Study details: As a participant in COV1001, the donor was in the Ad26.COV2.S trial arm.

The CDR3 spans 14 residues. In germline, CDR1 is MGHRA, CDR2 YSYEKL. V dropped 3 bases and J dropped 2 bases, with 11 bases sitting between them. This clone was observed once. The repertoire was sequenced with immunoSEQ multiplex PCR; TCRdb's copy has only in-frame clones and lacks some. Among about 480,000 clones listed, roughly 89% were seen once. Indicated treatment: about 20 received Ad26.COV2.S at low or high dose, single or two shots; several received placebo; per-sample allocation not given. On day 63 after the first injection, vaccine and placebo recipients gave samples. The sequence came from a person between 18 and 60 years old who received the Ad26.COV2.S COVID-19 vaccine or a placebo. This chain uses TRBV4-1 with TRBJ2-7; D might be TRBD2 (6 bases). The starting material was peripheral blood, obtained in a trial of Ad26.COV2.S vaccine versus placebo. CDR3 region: CASSQRDWTYEQYF. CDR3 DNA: TGCGCCAGCAGCCAGAGGGACTGGACCTACGAGCAGTACTTC.